One sample yielded the 24 T cell receptor beta chains listed below, sequenced in a study of T cell repertoires in cytomegalovirus infection. These receptors have no known antigen. TCRdb reprocessed the reads with MiXCR, giving one entry per CDR3 protein. The table includes about 160,000 distinct CDR3 sequences, roughly 20% detected once. The sequencing used CD8+ T cells from cultured PBMCs, collected from culture after CMV antigen stimulation. Receptor source: a human donor in good health (CMV status not recorded). Some clones in this sample may be carry-over from other donors' samples.

This chain connects TRBV6-1 to TRBJ1-5; no firm D call. This CDR3 has 14 residues. CDR1 and CDR2 (germline): MNHNS, SASEGT. V lost 3 bases to trimming and J lost 1 base, with 7 bases between them. CDR3 sequence reads: CASSELGSNQPQHF. Here the CDR3 DNA reads TGTGCCAGCAGTGAGTTGGGCAGCAATCAGCCCCAGCATTTT.

This clonotype was picked up a small number of times. This chain's CDR3 is CASSPLGRYSNQPQHF. The CDR3, as DNA: TGTGCCAGCAGCCCCTTAGGAAGGTATAGCAATCAGCCCCAGCATTTT. J is TRBJ1-5 and V is TRBV12-3 or TRBV12-4, with D unclear. V dropped 6 bases and J dropped 0 bases, with 15 bases sitting between them. The CDR3 runs to 16 residues.

This clonotype came up once. This chain links TRBV7-9 with TRBJ1-4; D ambiguous. The CDR3 contains 17 residues. Germline values: CDR1 SEHNR, CDR2 FQNEAQ (reference sequence). Trimming pared 0 bases from V and 7 bases from J, leaving 18 bases between. The CDR3 region has the DNA TGTGCCAGCAGCTTAGCGACGGGCGGCGCCCGGGGTGAAAAACTGTTTTTT. Its protein is CASSLATGGARGEKLFF.

The V gene is TRBV11-2, the J gene TRBJ1-2, with a tentative D call TRBD1 (6 bases). V was pared by 1 base and J by 10 bases, with 13 bases between. Germline values: CDR1 SGHAT, CDR2 FQNNGV. The CDR3 totals 13 residues. DNA for the CDR3: TGTGCCAGCAGCTTAGGTACAGGGATGGTCTACACCTTC. Translation gives CASSLGTGMVYTF.

Only a few counts were recorded for this clonotype. The V gene is TRBV4-1, the J gene TRBJ1-1; D is possibly TRBD1 (6 bases). With 3 bases removed from V and 6 bases from J, the gap between germline ends came to 20 bases. CDR3 length: 16 amino acids. Germline V lookup: CDR1 MGHRA, CDR2 YSYEKL. The CDR3 loop reads CASSQRDTRTLAEAFF. As DNA, the CDR3 is TGCGCCAGCAGCCAGCGGGACACCCGGACCCTGGCTGAAGCTTTCTTT.

This clonotype has a handful of counts. The chain has TRBV28 and TRBJ2-6; 9 positions match TRBD1. Germline V gives CDR1 MDHEN, CDR2 SYDVKM. This CDR3 is 18 amino acids long. V lost 2 bases to trimming and J lost 0 bases; unmatched junction nucleotides: 5. The CDR3 coding sequence is TGTGCCAGCAGTTTACCCGGGACAGGGCTCTCTGGGGCCAACGTCCTGACTTTC. Encoded protein: CASSLPGTGLSGANVLTF.

This chain connects TRBV7-9 to TRBJ2-1, with D perhaps matching TRBD2 (6 bases). Trimming removed 5 bases from V and 6 bases from J, with 17 bases in between. The CDR3 runs 15 residues. CDR1 SEHNR and CDR2 FQNEAQ come from the germline V gene (reference sequence). CDR3 amino acids: CASSHRDWEVNEQFF. DNA of the CDR3: TGTGCCAGCAGCCACCGGGACTGGGAAGTCAATGAGCAGTTCTTC.

The chain couples TRBV6-1 to TRBJ1-5; D remains unclear. This CDR3 has 11 residues. The V and J ends lost 7 bases and 11 bases respectively, with 12 bases between them. CDR1 and CDR2 (germline): MNHNS, SASEGT. CDR3 sequence (DNA): TGTGCCAGCATTCGAGGGTACTCCCAGCATTTT. This translates into CASIRGYSQHF.

This clonotype has just a few counts. The chain uses TRBV7-8 and TRBJ1-5, with D uncertain. V lost 2 bases, J lost 6 bases, and 5 bases lay in between. This CDR3 comprises 12 residues. Germline lookup yields CDR1 SGHVS and CDR2 FQNEAQ. This chain's CDR3 is CASSLSTQPQHF. In DNA form, the CDR3 reads TGTGCCAGCAGCTTATCGACTCAGCCCCAGCATTTT. Filled out from reference TRBV7-8 and TRBJ1-5, the complete variable domain reads GAGVSQSPRYKVAKRGQDVALRCDPISGHVSLFWYQQALGQGPEFLTYFQNEAQLDKSGLPSDRFFAERPEGSVSTLKIQRTQQEDSAVYLCASSLSTQPQHFGDGTRLSIL.

This clonotype has just a few counts. The chain links TRBV7-2 to TRBJ2-3; 7 bases line up with TRBD2. Germline CDR1 reads SGHTA; CDR2 reads FQGNSA. V lost 5 bases and J lost 10; bases outside the gene matches: 18. The CDR3 has 16 residues. CDR3 in amino acids: CASSPWEGSPSGAQYF. The CDR3 bases are TGTGCCAGCAGCCCATGGGAGGGGAGTCCAAGCGGGGCGCAGTATTTT.

This clonotype has more than one count but fewer than ten. The V and J genes are TRBV19 and TRBJ2-7; D gene uncertain. Germline V gene lookup returns CDR1 LNHDA and CDR2 SQIVND (reference sequence). With 6 bases removed from V and 1 base from J, the gap between germline ends came to 10 bases. The CDR3 covers 13 residues. CDR3 DNA: TGTGCCAGTAGAGTCCCCGGGTCCTACGAGCAGTACTTC. Translating it yields CASRVPGSYEQYF.

The chain uses TRBV7-8 and TRBJ1-5; D is possibly TRBD1 (6 bases). This CDR3 region has 13 residues. Per the germline V gene, CDR1 is SGHVS and CDR2 is FQNEAQ. V shed 8 bases and J shed 0 bases, with 8 bases lying between them. DNA for the CDR3: TGTGCCAGCGCAGGGGATAGCAATCAGCCCCAGCATTTT. This gives the protein CASAGDSNQPQHF.

This clonotype was seen more than once but under ten times. The V gene is TRBV5-6, the J gene TRBJ2-7; the D is unclear. The V and J ends lost 2 bases and 3 bases respectively, with 9 bases between them. The CDR3 is made up of 13 amino acids. From germline, CDR1 is SGHDT and CDR2 YYEEEE. CDR3 residues: CASSFLVLYEQYF. In DNA form, the CDR3 reads TGTGCCAGCAGCTTCCTAGTGCTCTACGAGCAGTACTTC.

The chain joins TRBV7-8 to TRBJ2-1; 9 bases agree with TRBD1. The CDR3 sequence is 15 residues long. Germline V CDR1 and CDR2: SGHVS, FQNEAQ. V lost 5 bases and J lost 5; bases outside the gene matches: 7. DNA for the CDR3: TGTGCCAGCAGCACCGGGACAGGGACGAACAATGAGCAGTTCTTC. Translated, it gives CASSTGTGTNNEQFF.

The chain recombines TRBV4-1 with TRBJ1-1; 10 bases agree with TRBD1. The CDR3 loop spans 15 amino acids. With 1 base clipped from V and 5 bases from J, the junction kept 4 bases outside the gene matches. Germline CDR1 MGHRA, CDR2 YSYEKL. The CDR3 DNA follows: TGCGCCAGCAGCCAAGGCGGACAGGGGGAAACTGAAGCTTTCTTT. Protein: CASSQGGQGETEAFF.

V usage is TRBV6-6 and J usage is TRBJ1-1; D might be TRBD1 (5 bases). With 5 bases removed from V and 1 base from J, the gap between germline ends came to 17 bases. Per germline, CDR1 MNHNY and CDR2 SVGAGI (reference sequence). The CDR3 is 16 amino acids. The CDR3 is CASSHYPGHTNTEAFF. The CDR3 bases are TGTGCCAGCAGTCACTACCCCGGACATACGAACACTGAAGCTTTCTTT.

The chain carries TRBV19 and TRBJ2-1; D may match TRBD1 or TRBD2 (5 bases each). Germline V gene lookup returns CDR1 LNHDA and CDR2 SQIVND (reference sequence). V was clipped by 5 bases and J by 5 bases, with 10 bases between them. The CDR3 extends over 13 amino acids. DNA of the CDR3: TGTGCCAGTAGTCGCCGGGGCCACAATGAGCAGTTCTTC. The encoded protein is CASSRRGHNEQFF.

The sample holds many counts of this clonotype. CDR3 residues: CASSLLVGAGPQETQYF. CDR3 DNA: TGTGCCAGCAGCTTATTGGTGGGGGCTGGCCCTCAAGAGACCCAGTACTTC. This sequence joins TRBV7-2 and TRBJ2-5; tentative D call: TRBD1 (6 bases). This CDR3 is built from 17 residues. Germline lookup yields CDR1 SGHTA and CDR2 FQGNSA. Deletions cut 2 bases from V and 2 bases from J, with 18 bases between.

The sample holds a few counts of this clonotype. The genes are TRBV7-9 and TRBJ2-2; D not certain. V was cut by 5 bases and J by 3 bases, with 10 bases left in between. The CDR3 sequence is 14 residues long. Germline CDR1 and CDR2: SEHNR and FQNEAQ (reference sequence). This CDR3 is CASSQESYTGELFF. In nucleotides, the CDR3 is TGTGCCAGCAGCCAGGAGTCTTACACCGGGGAGCTGTTTTTT. Full variable domain (rest looked up from reference TRBV7-9 and TRBJ2-2): DTGVSQNPRHKITKRGQNVTFRCDPISEHNRLYWYRQTLGQGPEFLTYFQNEAQLEKSRLLSDRFSAERPKGSFSTLEIQRTEQGDSAMYLCASSQESYTGELFFGEGSRLTVL.

The rearrangement uses TRBV7-2 and TRBJ2-5, with D possibly TRBD1 on 6 matching bases. Germline CDR1 SGHTA, CDR2 FQGNSA. This CDR3 is 16 amino acids long. The germline V and J ends were trimmed by 5 bases and 0 bases, with 16 bases remaining between them. DNA of the CDR3: TGTGCCAGCAGCGCGCGACAGGCGACGTACCAAGAGACCCAGTACTTC. The encoded protein is CASSARQATYQETQYF.

This chain links TRBV12-3 or TRBV12-4 with TRBJ1-1, with D perhaps TRBD1 (6 bases). Between the trimmed V and J ends, which lost 5 bases and 3 bases, there was a span of 25 bases. The CDR3 consists of 18 residues. The CDR3: CASSPRGVGRGAHTEAFF. CDR3 nucleotide sequence: TGTGCCAGCAGTCCTAGGGGGGTCGGTCGGGGGGCGCACACTGAAGCTTTCTTT.

The rearrangement uses TRBV6-5 and TRBJ1-1, with D perhaps matching TRBD1 (6 bases). V was clipped by 5 bases and J by 0 bases, with 13 bases between them. CDR3 length equals 15 residues. The germline V gene encodes CDR1 MNHEY and CDR2 SVGAGI. The CDR3 region has the DNA TGTGCCAGCAGTCTCTCGGGACATCTGAACACTGAAGCTTTCTTT. Encoded protein: CASSLSGHLNTEAFF.

This clonotype was seen a handful of times. The CDR3 loop reads CASSGSGGGYGYTF. In DNA form, the CDR3 reads TGTGCCAGCAGTGGCTCAGGGGGCGGTTATGGCTACACCTTC. V is TRBV6-5 and J is TRBJ1-2; TRBD1 matches 8 bases. Germline trimming cut 5 bases from V and 5 bases from J; bases unmatched to any gene: 7. Germline loops: CDR1 MNHEY, CDR2 SVGAGI. The length of the CDR3 is 14 residues.

This clonotype has just a few counts. V and J are TRBV7-9 and TRBJ2-3, with no clear D. The V and J ends lost 4 bases and 0 bases respectively, with 14 bases between them. From germline, CDR1 is SEHNR and CDR2 FQNEAQ (reference sequence). The CDR3 runs 16 residues. The CDR3 protein is CASSSLEASSTDTQYF. The CDR3 nucleotides read TGTGCCAGCAGCTCCCTCGAGGCCTCTAGCACAGATACGCAGTATTTT.